This T cell receptor (beta chain) is drawn from a study of cytomegalovirus exposure and HLA in healthy donors. Points on this clone: Its antigen is still unknown.

Use of 60 Vbeta and 13 Jbeta primers characterized the PCR. TCRdb's copy holds only in-frame clones and misses some; the assay was immunoSEQ multiplex PCR. The table has 65,000 to 90,000 clones, 75% seen once. Study-level results: The availability of immune exposure information extended only to CMV serostatus.

Trimming stripped 2 bases from V and 2 bases from J, with 9 bases between. CDR1 MDHEN and CDR2 SYDVKM come from the germline V gene. This CDR3 spans 14 amino acids. The clonotype comes from a man between 65 and 80 years old in good health and CMV-seronegative. Sequenced: PBMCs. V usage is TRBV28 and J usage is TRBJ1-2; D remains ambiguous. The CDR3 DNA is TGTGCCAGCAGTTTACCCGGGAGGAACTATGGCTACACCTTC. Its translation is CASSLPGRNYGYTF.